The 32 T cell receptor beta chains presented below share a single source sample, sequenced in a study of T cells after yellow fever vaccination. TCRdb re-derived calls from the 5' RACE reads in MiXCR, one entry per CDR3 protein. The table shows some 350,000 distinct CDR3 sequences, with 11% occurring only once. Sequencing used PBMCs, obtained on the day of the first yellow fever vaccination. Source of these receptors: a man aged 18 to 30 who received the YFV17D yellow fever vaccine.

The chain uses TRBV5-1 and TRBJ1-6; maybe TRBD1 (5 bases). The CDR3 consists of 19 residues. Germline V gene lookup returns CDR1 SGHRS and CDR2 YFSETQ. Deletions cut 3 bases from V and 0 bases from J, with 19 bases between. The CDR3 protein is CASSSGPGTASSYNSPLHF. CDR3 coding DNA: TGCGCCAGCAGCTCCGGACCAGGGACGGCAAGCTCCTATAATTCACCCCTCCACTTT.

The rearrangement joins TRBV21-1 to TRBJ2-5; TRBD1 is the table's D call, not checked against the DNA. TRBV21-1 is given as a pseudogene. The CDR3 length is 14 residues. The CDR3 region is CASSNEGQGKTQYF. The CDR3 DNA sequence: TGTGCCAGCAGCAACGAGGGACAGGGCAAGACCCAGTACTTC.

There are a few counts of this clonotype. The CDR3 spells CATSDPSTGGADTQYF. The CDR3 nucleotides are TGTGCCACCAGTGATCCTTCGACAGGAGGGGCAGATACGCAGTATTTT. The chain is built from TRBV24-1 and TRBJ2-3; D assignment may be TRBD1 or TRBD2 (6 bases each). This CDR3 comprises 16 residues. The V gene's germline CDR1 is KGHDR and CDR2 SFDVKD. Trimming left V 3 bases short and J 4 bases short, with 16 bases between.

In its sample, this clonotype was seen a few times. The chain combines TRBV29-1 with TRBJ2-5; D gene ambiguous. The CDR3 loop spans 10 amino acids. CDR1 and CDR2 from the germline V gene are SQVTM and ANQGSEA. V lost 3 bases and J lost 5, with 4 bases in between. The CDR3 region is CSVDSETQYF. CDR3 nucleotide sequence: TGCAGCGTTGACTCTGAGACCCAGTACTTC.

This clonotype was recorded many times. The CDR3 DNA follows: TGTGCCAGCAGCGTAGGGCACATCACAGATACGCAGTATTTT. It yields the protein CASSVGHITDTQYF. The chain couples TRBV9 to TRBJ2-3; no reliable D call. CDR1 is SGDLS, CDR2 YYNGEE, per germline. V lost 0 bases and J 2 bases, leaving 7 bases between the germline ends. CDR3 length equals 14 residues.

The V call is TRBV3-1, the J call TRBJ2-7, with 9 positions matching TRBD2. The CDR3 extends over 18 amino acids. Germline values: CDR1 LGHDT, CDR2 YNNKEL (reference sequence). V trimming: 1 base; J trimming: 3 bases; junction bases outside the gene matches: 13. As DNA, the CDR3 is TGTGCCAGCAGCCAAGTTATTAGCGGGGGACCAAAAAGCTACGAGCAGTACTTC. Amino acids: CASSQVISGGPKSYEQYF.

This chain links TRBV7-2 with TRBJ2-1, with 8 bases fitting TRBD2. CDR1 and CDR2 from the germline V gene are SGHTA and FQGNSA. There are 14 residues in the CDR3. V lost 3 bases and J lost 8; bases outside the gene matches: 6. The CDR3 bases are TGTGCCAGCAGCTTGGGGCCCGGGGGGGATGAGCAGTTCTTC. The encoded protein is CASSLGPGGDEQFF.

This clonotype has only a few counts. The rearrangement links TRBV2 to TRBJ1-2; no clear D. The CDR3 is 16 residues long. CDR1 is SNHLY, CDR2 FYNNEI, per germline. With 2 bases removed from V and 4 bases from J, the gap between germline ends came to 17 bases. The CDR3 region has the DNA TGTGCCAGCAGTGAAACCGGACCATCGCGGGGCTATGGCTACACCTTC. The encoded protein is CASSETGPSRGYGYTF.

This CDR3 reads CASSSAMDFATNEKLFF. The CDR3 DNA follows: TGTGCCAGCAGCTCCGCGATGGATTTTGCAACTAATGAAAAACTGTTTTTT. The J gene is TRBJ1-4, the V gene TRBV5-6; D is uncertain. CDR1 and CDR2 (germline): SGHDT, YYEEEE. The CDR3 covers 17 residues. V lost 3 bases and J lost 0, with 15 bases in between.

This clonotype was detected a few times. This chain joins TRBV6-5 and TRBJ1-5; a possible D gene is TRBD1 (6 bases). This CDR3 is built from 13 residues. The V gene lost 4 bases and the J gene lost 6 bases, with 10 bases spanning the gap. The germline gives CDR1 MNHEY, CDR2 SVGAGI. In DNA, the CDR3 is TGTGCCAGCAGTTCAGGGGCACGTCAGCCCCAGCATTTT. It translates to CASSSGARQPQHF.

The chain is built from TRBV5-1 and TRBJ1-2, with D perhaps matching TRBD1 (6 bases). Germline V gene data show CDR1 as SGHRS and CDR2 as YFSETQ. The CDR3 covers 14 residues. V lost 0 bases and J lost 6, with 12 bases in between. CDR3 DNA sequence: TGCGCCAGCAGCTTGGAAGCGGGGGCCGATGGCTACACCTTC. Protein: CASSLEAGADGYTF.

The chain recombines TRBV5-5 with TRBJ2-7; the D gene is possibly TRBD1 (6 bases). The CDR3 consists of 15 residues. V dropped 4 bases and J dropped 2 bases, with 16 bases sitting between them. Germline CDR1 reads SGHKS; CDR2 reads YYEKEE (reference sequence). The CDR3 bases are TGTGCCAGCAGCCTTACAGGGCGAAGGACCTACGAGCAGTACTTC. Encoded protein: CASSLTGRRTYEQYF.

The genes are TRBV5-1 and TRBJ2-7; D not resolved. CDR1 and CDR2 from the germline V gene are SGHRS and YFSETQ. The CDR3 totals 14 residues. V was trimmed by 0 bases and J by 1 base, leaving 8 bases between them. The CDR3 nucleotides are TGCGCCAGCAGCTTGGGGGTCAGTTCCTACGAGCAGTACTTC. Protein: CASSLGVSSYEQYF.

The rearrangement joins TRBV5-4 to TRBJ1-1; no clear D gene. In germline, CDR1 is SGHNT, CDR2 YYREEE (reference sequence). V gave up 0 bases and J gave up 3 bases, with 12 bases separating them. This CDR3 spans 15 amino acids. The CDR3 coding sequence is TGTGCCAGCAGCTTGGCACGGGGATGGGACACTGAAGCTTTCTTT. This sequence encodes CASSLARGWDTEAFF. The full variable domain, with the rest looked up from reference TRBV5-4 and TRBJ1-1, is ETGVTQSPTHLIKTRGQQVTLRCSSQSGHNTVSWYQQALGQGPQFIFQYYREEENGRGNFPPRFSGLQFPNYSSELNVNALELDDSALYLCASSLARGWDTEAFFGQGTRLTVV.

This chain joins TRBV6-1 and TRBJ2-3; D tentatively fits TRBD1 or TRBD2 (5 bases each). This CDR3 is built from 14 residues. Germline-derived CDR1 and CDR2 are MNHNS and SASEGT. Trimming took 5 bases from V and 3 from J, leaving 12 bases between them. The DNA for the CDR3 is TGTGCCAGCAGTCCGCCGGGGCAGACAGATACGCAGTATTTT. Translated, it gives CASSPPGQTDTQYF.

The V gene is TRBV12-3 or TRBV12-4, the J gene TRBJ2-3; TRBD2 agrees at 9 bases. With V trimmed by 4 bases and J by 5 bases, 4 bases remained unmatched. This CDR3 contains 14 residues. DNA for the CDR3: TGTGCCAGCAGTTCTAGCGGGGAGGGAGATACGCAGTATTTT. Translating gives CASSSSGEGDTQYF.

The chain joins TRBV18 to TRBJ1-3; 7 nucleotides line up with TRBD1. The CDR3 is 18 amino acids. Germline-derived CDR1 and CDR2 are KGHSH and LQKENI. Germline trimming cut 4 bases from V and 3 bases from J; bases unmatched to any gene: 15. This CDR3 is CASSRIYRQGSFGNTIYF. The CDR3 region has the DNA TGTGCCAGCTCACGAATTTACAGACAGGGCAGTTTTGGAAACACCATATATTTT. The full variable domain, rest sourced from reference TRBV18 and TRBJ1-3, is NAGVMQNPRHLVRRRGQEARLRCSPMKGHSHVYWYRQLPEEGLKFMVYLQKENIIDESGMPKERFSAEFPKEGPSILRIQQVVRGDSAAYFCASSRIYRQGSFGNTIYFGEGSWLTVV.

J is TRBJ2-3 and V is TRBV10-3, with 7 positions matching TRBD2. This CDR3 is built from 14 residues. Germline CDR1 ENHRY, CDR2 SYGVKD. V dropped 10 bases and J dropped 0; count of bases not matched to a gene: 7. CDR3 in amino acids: CATRAGGSTDTQYF. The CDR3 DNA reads TGTGCCACCAGGGCCGGGGGGAGCACAGATACGCAGTATTTT.

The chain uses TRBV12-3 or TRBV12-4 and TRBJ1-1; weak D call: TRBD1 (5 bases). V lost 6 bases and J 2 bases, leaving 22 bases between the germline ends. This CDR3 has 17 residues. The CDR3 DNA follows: TGTGCCAGCAGCCGGAATCGACAGTACTCCATAAACACTGAAGCTTTCTTT. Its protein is CASSRNRQYSINTEAFF.

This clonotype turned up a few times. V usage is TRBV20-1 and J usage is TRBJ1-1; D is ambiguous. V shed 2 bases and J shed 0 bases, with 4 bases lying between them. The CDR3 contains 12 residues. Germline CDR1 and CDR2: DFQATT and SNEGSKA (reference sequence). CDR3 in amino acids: CSARRLNTEAFF. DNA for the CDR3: TGCAGTGCTAGACGACTGAACACTGAAGCTTTCTTT.

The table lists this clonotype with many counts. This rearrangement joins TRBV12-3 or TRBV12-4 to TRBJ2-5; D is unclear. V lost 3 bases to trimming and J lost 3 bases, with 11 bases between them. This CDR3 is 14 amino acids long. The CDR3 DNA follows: TGTGCCAGCAGTTTGCTATCTCGGGAAGAGACCCAGTACTTC. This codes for CASSLLSREETQYF.

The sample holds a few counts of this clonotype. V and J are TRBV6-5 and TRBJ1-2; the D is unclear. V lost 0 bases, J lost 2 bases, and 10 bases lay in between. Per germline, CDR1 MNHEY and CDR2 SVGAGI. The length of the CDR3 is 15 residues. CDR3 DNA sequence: TGTGCCAGCAGTTACTCGAATCCCTCCAACTATGGCTACACCTTC. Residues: CASSYSNPSNYGYTF.

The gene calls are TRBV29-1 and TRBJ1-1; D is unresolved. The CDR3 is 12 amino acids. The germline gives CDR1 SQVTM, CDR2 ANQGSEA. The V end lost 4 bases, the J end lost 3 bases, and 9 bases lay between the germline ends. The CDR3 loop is CSVGPGDTEAFF. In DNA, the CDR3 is TGCAGCGTTGGACCCGGGGACACTGAAGCTTTCTTT.

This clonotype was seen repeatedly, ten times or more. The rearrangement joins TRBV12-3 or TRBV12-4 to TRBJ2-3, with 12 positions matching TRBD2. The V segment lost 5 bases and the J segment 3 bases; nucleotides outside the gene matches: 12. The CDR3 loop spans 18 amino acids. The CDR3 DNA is TGTGCCAGCAGTCGCGACTGGGCTAGCGGGGGGGCTACAGATACGCAGTATTTT. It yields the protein CASSRDWASGGATDTQYF.

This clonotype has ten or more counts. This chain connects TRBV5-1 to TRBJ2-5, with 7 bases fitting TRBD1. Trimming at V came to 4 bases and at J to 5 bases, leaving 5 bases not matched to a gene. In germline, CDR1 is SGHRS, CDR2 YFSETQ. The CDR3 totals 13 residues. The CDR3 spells CASSQQGTETQYF. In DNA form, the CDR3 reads TGCGCCAGCAGCCAACAGGGGACGGAGACCCAGTACTTC.

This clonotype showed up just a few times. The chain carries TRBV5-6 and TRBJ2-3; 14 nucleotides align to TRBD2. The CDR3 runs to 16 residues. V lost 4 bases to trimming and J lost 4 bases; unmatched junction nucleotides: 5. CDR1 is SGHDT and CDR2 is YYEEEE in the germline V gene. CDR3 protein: CASSLGLAGGADTQYF. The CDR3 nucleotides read TGTGCCAGCAGCCTCGGACTAGCGGGGGGTGCAGATACGCAGTATTTT.

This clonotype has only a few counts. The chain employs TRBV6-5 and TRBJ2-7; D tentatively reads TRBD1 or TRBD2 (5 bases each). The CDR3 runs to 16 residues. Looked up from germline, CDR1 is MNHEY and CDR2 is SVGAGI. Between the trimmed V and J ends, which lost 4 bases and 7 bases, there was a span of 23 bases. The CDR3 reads CASSSLPGPWLLEQYF. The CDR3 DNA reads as TGTGCCAGCAGTTCACTGCCGGGACCATGGCTTTTGGAGCAGTACTTC.

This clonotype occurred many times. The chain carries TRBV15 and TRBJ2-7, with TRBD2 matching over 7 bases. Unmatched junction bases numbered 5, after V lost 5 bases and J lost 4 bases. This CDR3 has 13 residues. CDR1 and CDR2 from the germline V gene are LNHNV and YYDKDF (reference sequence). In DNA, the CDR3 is TGTGCCACCAGCCTTCACGGGAGGTACGAGCAGTACGTC. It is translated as CATSLHGRYEQYV.

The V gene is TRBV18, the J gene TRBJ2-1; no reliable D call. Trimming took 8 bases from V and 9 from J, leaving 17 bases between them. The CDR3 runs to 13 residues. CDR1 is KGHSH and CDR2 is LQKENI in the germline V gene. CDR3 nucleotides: TGTGCCAGCGCAATGGCGAGTGGCGGTGAGCAGTTCTTC. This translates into CASAMASGGEQFF.

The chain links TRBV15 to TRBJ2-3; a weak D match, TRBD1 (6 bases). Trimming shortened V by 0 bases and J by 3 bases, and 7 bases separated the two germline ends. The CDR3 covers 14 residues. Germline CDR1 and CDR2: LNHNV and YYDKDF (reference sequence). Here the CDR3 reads CATSRDQGTDTQYF. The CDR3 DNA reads TGTGCCACCAGCAGAGATCAGGGGACAGATACGCAGTATTTT.

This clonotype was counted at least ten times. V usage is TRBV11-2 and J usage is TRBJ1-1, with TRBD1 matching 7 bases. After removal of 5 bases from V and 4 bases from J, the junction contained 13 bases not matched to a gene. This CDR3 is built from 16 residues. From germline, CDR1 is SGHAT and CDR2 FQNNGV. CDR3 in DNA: TGTGCCAGCAGCCCAGAGGGGGCAGGGAGGGTCACTGAAGCTTTCTTT. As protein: CASSPEGAGRVTEAFF.

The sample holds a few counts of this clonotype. CDR3 sequence reads: CASSPARSYNEQFF. CDR3 in DNA: TGTGCCAGCAGCCCAGCACGGTCCTACAATGAGCAGTTCTTC. This chain joins TRBV7-2 and TRBJ2-1; D unclear. Germline loops: CDR1 SGHTA, CDR2 FQGNSA. Trimming removed 5 bases from V and 1 base from J, with 9 bases in between. This CDR3 spans 14 amino acids.